This T cell receptor (beta chain) is drawn from a study of response to subunit inactivated influenza vaccine. V shed 3 bases and J shed 1 base, with 3 bases lying between them. CDR3 length: 12 amino acids. Study conclusions and caveats: A suggestion made by the authors is that each seasonal influenza vaccination recruits few new T cells.

TCRdb ran MiXCR on the RT-PCR reads and lists one entry per CDR3 protein. The sample carries 500,000 or so distinct CDR3 sequences, approximately 15% recorded once. This clonotype was recorded many times. Its antigen is unknown. J is TRBJ1-1 and V is TRBV12-3 or TRBV12-4; D gene uncertain. This clonotype originated in a man aged 50-75 years who received an inactivated influenza vaccine. The sample was CD4+ T cells sorted from PBMCs, taken less than 30 months after vaccination. This chain's CDR3 is CASSFPNTEAFF. The CDR3 bases are TGTGCCAGCAGTTTCCCGAACACTGAAGCTTTCTTT.